This T cell receptor gamma chain emerged from a study of intestinal T cells in coeliac disease. The V and J ends lost 4 bases and 3 bases, in that order; junction bases with no gene match: 6. Per the germline V gene, CDR1 is VENAVY and CDR2 is YDSYNSRV. This CDR3 contains 13 residues. The TRG library came from approximately 0.2 ug of biopsy DNA amplified with LymphoTrack primers. TCRdb re-processed the multiplex PCR reads via CATT. The table lists roughly 1,000 gamma-chain clones, roughly 54% of them singletons. Concerning this clone itself: Its target is unknown.

Over 9 formalin-fixed paraffin-embedded scrolls, each 5 µm thick, supplied each case's genomic DNA. Findings of the study overall: TRG clustering correctly classified 51 of 54 biopsies (around 94%).

Sequencing used a duodenal biopsy. This chain joins TRGV8 and TRGJ1 or TRGJ2. The source of this sequence is a human donor with celiac disease. The CDR3 DNA reads TGTGCCACCTGGGACCCTATTTATTATAAGAAACTCTTT. This encodes CATWDPIYYKKLF.